Shown below are 5 T cell receptor beta chains from a single sample sequenced in a study of T cell clonotyping in hematopoietic cell transplantation. Generated by immunoSEQ multiplex PCR, the TCRdb table keeps only in-frame clones and is missing some. The sample includes some 4,300 clones, about nine tenths of them seen just once. Sequencing was done on a sample of peripheral blood mononuclear cells. The source is a man aged 40-49 years in good health. Some clones in this sample may be carry-over from other donors' samples.

The CDR3 loop is CASKSVTSLAAEQYF. The CDR3 DNA follows: TGTGCCAGCAAGTCGGTCACGTCCCTAGCAGCCGAGCAGTACTTC. The chain joins TRBV27 to TRBJ2-7, with TRBD2 as a possible D gene (5 bases). The CDR3 is 15 amino acids. Germline CDR1 reads MNHEY; CDR2 reads SMNVEV (reference sequence). V lost 7 bases to trimming and J lost 6 bases, with 22 bases between them.

There are a few counts of this clone. The chain is built from TRBV6-1 and TRBJ2-3; TRBD2 aligns across 10 bases. The CDR3 consists of 16 residues. Germline CDR1 and CDR2: MNHNS and SASEGT. Trimming at V came to 2 bases and at J to 1 base, leaving 3 bases not matched to a gene. The CDR3 loop reads CASSELAGDRTDTQYF. In DNA, the CDR3 is TGTGCCAGCAGTGAACTAGCGGGAGACCGCACAGATACGCAGTATTTT.

V is TRBV7-8 and J is TRBJ2-5; 10 bases fit TRBD2. Per germline, CDR1 SGHVS and CDR2 FQNEAQ. The CDR3 contains 17 residues. V shed 1 base, J shed 2 bases, and the junction held 7 bases outside the gene matches. Here the CDR3 DNA reads TGTGCCAGCAGCTTAGAGAGCGGGAGGGCCTGGCAAGAGACCCAGTACTTC. It yields the protein CASSLESGRAWQETQYF. Full variable domain (missing parts from reference TRBV7-8 and TRBJ2-5): GAGVSQSPRYKVAKRGQDVALRCDPISGHVSLFWYQQALGQGPEFLTYFQNEAQLDKSGLPSDRFFAERPEGSVSTLKIQRTQQEDSAVYLCASSLESGRAWQETQYFGPGTRLLVL.

For the CDR3, the DNA is TGTGCCAGTAGTATACTAGCGGGAGGGCCACCCGGGGAGCTGTTTTTT. It yields the protein CASSILAGGPPGELFF. The J gene is TRBJ2-2, the V gene TRBV19; 12 nucleotides line up with TRBD2. The V gene end was trimmed by 2 bases and the J gene end by 6 bases; junction bases not matched to a gene: 4. Germline CDR1 is LNHDA and CDR2 is SQIVND (reference sequence). This CDR3 comprises 16 residues.

V is TRBV2 and J is TRBJ2-1; 13 bases are a match to TRBD2. V was clipped by 6 bases and J by 8 bases; unmatched bases: 10. In germline, CDR1 is SNHLY, CDR2 FYNNEI. The CDR3 has 16 amino acids. In DNA, the CDR3 is TGTGCCAGCAGGAGGACTAGCGGGAGAGGGGGCGATGAGCAGTTCTTC. Amino acids: CASRRTSGRGGDEQFF.